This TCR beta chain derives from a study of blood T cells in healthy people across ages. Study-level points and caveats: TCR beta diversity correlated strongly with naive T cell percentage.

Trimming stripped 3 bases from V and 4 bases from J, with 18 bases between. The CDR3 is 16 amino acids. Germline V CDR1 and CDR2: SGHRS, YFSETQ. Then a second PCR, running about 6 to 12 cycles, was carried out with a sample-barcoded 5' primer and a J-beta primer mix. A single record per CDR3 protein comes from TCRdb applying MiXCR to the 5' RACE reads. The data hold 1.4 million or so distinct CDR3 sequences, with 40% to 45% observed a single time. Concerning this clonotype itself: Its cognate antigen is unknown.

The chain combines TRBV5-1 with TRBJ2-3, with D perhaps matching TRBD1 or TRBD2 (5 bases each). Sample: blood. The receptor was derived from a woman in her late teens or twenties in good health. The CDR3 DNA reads TGCGCCAGCAGCTCGGCAAGAGGGACGGCGGCAGATACGCAGTATTTT. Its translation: CASSSARGTAADTQYF.